This note documents a single TCR beta chain sequence. As handled by the study authors: Reference gene primer amplification gave nucleated cell count estimates. Measured with immunoSEQ multiplex PCR; TCRdb has only the in-frame clones, and not every one. The DNA was the basis for D and trimming; V, J and clone size are from that table. Of under 300,000 clones in the sample, about 87% were seen once. This sample was taken from a study of blood T cell repertoires in COVID-19. Across the whole study: The cDNA or gDNA used as material had been derived from T cells, B-cell-depleted T cells, or PBMCs.

CDR1 and CDR2 from the germline V gene are SGHDN and FVKESK. V dropped 2 bases and J dropped 2 bases, with 12 bases sitting between them. The CDR3 length is 15 residues. The clonotype originates from a woman aged 40 to 55 with acute COVID-19. Sequences were obtained from PBMCs or T cells enriched from blood (not recorded which). The chain has TRBV14 and TRBJ1-2; maybe TRBD1 (6 bases). CDR3 loop: CASSQTGISNYGYTF. CDR3 bases: TGTGCCAGCAGCCAAACAGGGATCTCCAACTATGGCTACACCTTC.